This TCR beta chain stems from a study of cytomegalovirus exposure and HLA in healthy donors. Study-level findings and limits: Listed as cytomegalovirus-associated were over 150 TCR beta chains. In a later analysis, across HLA loci, associated TCR counts were highest for DRB1, lowest for HLA-C. Excluded were some V segments that proved indistinguishable, including TRBV6-2 and TRBV6-3. Three chains tied to CMV proved CMV antigen-specific in vitro.

Primers: 60 Vbeta forward and 13 Jbeta reverse. Method: immunoSEQ multiplex PCR; TCRdb's copy keeps in-frame clones and lacks some. This sample has about 160,000 clones, with roughly four fifths found just once. For this clone: Its target is not known.

The CDR3 has 16 residues. With 3 bases removed from V and 8 bases from J, the gap between germline ends came to 22 bases. Germline V gives CDR1 SGHVS, CDR2 FQNEAQ. Sample: PBMCs. This rearrangement joins TRBV7-8 to TRBJ1-1; the D gene is possibly TRBD1 (5 bases). This TCR was recovered from a woman aged 18-29 years in good health and CMV-seronegative. DNA for the CDR3: TGTGCCAGCAGCTTCGATCAGGGCTCCTTCGGCAGAGAAGCTTTCTTT. The encoded protein is CASSFDQGSFGREAFF.